This T cell receptor (beta chain) emerged from a study of T cells in Graves' hyperthyroidism and ophthalmopathy. Study outcomes and limitations: Most clonotypes expanded in thyroid above 0.001 were likewise present in blood.

Turning to this clonotype: Antigen specificity is unknown.

PBMCs came from 7.5 to 10 ml fresh peripheral blood. RNA transcripts gave rise to amplified TCR beta CDR3 regions. Initially, a first-round RT-PCR of the TCR CDR3 employed the HTBI primer set. TCRdb re-called the multiplex PCR reads through MiXCR, storing one row per CDR3 protein. The repertoire holds around 620,000 distinct CDR3 sequences, with 13% to 15% as singletons. This clonotype originated in a woman in her late teens or twenties with Graves' ophthalmopathy. Sequencing was done on a sample of blood.

The DNA of the CDR3 is TGTGCCAGCAGCGTAGATGGGACAGATAATCAGCCCCAGCATTTT. Its translation: CASSVDGTDNQPQHF. V is TRBV9 and J is TRBJ1-5; 7 bases fit TRBD1. The CDR3 length is 15 residues. The ends lost 0 bases at V and 4 bases at J; junction bases unmatched: 4. CDR1 SGDLS and CDR2 YYNGEE come from the germline V gene.